Each of the 12 T cell receptor beta chains below was sequenced from the same sample in a study of T cell responses to AZD1222 COVID-19 vaccine. Clones were read by immunoSEQ multiplex PCR, and TCRdb kept only the in-frame ones, dropping some. The data contain fewer than 200,000 clones, 80% to 95% of them singletons. This specimen consisted of peripheral blood, obtained on day 0 of AZD1222 vaccination. The receptors shown here come from an adult in good health.

The CDR3 sequence is CSVDSSGSTNSGANVLTF. The CDR3 DNA reads as TGCAGCGTTGATTCTAGCGGGAGCACGAACTCTGGGGCCAACGTCCTGACTTTC. The chain is built from TRBV29-1 and TRBJ2-6; TRBD2 agrees at 10 bases. The CDR3 runs to 18 residues. Germline assignment: CDR1 SQVTM and CDR2 ANQGSEA. After removal of 3 bases from V and 0 bases from J, the junction contained 8 bases not matched to a gene.

The rearrangement joins TRBV27 to TRBJ1-2; no reliable D call. Trimming took off 6 bases at V and 2 bases at J, with 10 bases between the two ends. The CDR3 has 13 amino acids. Germline lookup yields CDR1 MNHEY and CDR2 SMNVEV (reference sequence). The CDR3 reads CASRTPQNYGYTF. The CDR3 bases are TGTGCCAGCAGGACCCCACAGAACTATGGCTACACCTTC.

This sequence joins TRBV29-1 and TRBJ1-1; D gene ambiguous. Germline V gene data show CDR1 as SQVTM and CDR2 as ANQGSEA. The CDR3 contains 12 residues. The V end lost 5 bases, the J end lost 0 bases, and 7 bases lay between the germline ends. Written as DNA, the CDR3 is TGCAGCGTTAAAGGGATGAACACTGAAGCTTTCTTT. This translates into CSVKGMNTEAFF.

This clone was recorded only once. This rearrangement joins TRBV19 to TRBJ1-5; 7 positions match TRBD1. This CDR3 has 14 residues. The germline V gene has CDR1 LNHDA and CDR2 SQIVND (reference sequence). Germline trimming cut 7 bases from V and 3 bases from J; bases unmatched to any gene: 6. The CDR3 loop reads CASKRDSDNQPQHF. The CDR3 DNA reads as TGTGCCAGTAAGAGGGACAGCGACAATCAGCCCCAGCATTTT.

The chain combines TRBV10-3 with TRBJ1-5; D is undetermined. This CDR3 has 12 residues. In germline, CDR1 is ENHRY, CDR2 SYGVKD. V lost 8 bases to trimming and J lost 5 bases, with 10 bases between them. CDR3 amino acids: CAIGGLDQPQHF. CDR3 nucleotide sequence: TGTGCCATCGGTGGCCTGGATCAGCCCCAGCATTTT.

This rearrangement joins TRBV19 to TRBJ1-1; perhaps TRBD1 as D (6 bases). Germline lookup yields CDR1 LNHDA and CDR2 SQIVND (reference sequence). V dropped 6 bases and J dropped 4 bases, with 15 bases sitting between them. The CDR3 has 14 residues. The CDR3 protein is CASSTQGSGTEAFF. The CDR3 DNA is TGTGCCAGTAGCACACAGGGAAGTGGCACTGAAGCTTTCTTT.

The rearrangement links TRBV7-2 to TRBJ1-6, with 7 bases identical to TRBD1. The CDR3 runs 15 residues. V gave up 3 bases and J gave up 5 bases; unmatched junction bases: 4. Germline CDR1 reads SGHTA; CDR2 reads FQGNSA. CDR3 DNA sequence: TGTGCCAGCAGCTTGCGACAGGGAGATAATTCACCCCTCCACTTT. Its protein is CASSLRQGDNSPLHF.

V gene TRBV4-1 combines with J gene TRBJ2-7, with 10 bases fitting TRBD2. The V segment lost 4 bases and the J segment 6 bases; nucleotides outside the gene matches: 15. There are 17 residues in the CDR3. Germline CDR1 and CDR2: MGHRA and YSYEKL. Here the CDR3 reads CASSPRPSGRGDFEQYF. The CDR3 nucleotides are TGCGCCAGCAGCCCCAGGCCTAGCGGGAGAGGAGACTTCGAGCAGTACTTC.

The chain has TRBV18 and TRBJ1-1; D remains unclear. Germline V gene lookup returns CDR1 KGHSH and CDR2 LQKENI. V was shortened by 2 bases and J by 11 bases, with 15 bases between the two germline ends. This CDR3 spans 13 amino acids. This chain's CDR3 is CASSPTEQVQAFF. In nucleotides, the CDR3 is TGTGCCAGCTCACCAACAGAGCAGGTCCAGGCTTTCTTT.

The chain carries TRBV3-1 (or the pseudogene TRBV3-2) and TRBJ2-7; tentative D call: TRBD2 (6 bases). The CDR3 has 19 amino acids. Germline V CDR1 and CDR2: LGHDT, YNNKEL (reference sequence). V was shortened by 1 base and J by 5 bases, with 27 bases between the two germline ends. As DNA, the CDR3 is TGTGCCAGCAGCCAAGTCGCCCCTGGAGGAAGGGGAGGACTCAACGAGCAGTACTTC. This encodes CASSQVAPGGRGGLNEQYF.

The CDR3: CASRPGRDFGYTF. CDR3 nucleotide sequence: TGCGCCAGCAGGCCCGGTAGAGACTTTGGCTACACCTTC. The genes are TRBV5-1 and TRBJ1-2; D gene ambiguous. The CDR3 runs 13 residues. In germline, CDR1 is SGHRS, CDR2 YFSETQ. The V end was cut by 5 bases, the J end by 7 bases, with 15 bases between. The full variable domain, with the rest looked up from reference TRBV5-1 and TRBJ1-2, is KAGVTQTPRYLIKTRGQQVTLSCSPISGHRSVSWYQQTPGQGLQFLFEYFSETQRNKGNFPGRFSGRQFSNSRSEMNVSTLELGDSALYLCASRPGRDFGYTFGSGTRLTVV.

The chain has TRBV29-1 and TRBJ1-1, with D perhaps matching TRBD1 (6 bases). CDR3 length: 17 residues. Deletions cut 0 bases from V and 1 base from J, with 18 bases between. CDR1 is SQVTM and CDR2 is ANQGSEA in the germline V gene. Here the CDR3 DNA reads TGCAGCGTTGAAGATACGGGGGCGACGACCGGGAACACTGAAGCTTTCTTT. Residues: CSVEDTGATTGNTEAFF.